These T cell receptor beta chains were read from a single sample in a study of CD8+CD57+ T cells in acquired aplastic anemia. Each CDR3 protein gets one entry after TCRdb re-called the reads with MiXCR. The sample includes around 210,000 distinct CDR3 sequences, approximately 60% of them seen just once. Sequences were obtained from sorted CD4+, CD8+, or CD8+CD57+ T cells (not recorded which) from PBMCs. These receptors were taken from a human donor with aplastic anemia. The CDR3 runs from the conserved cysteine through the conserved F or W. The D gene is left open where the match is weak. A row's size may be missing; if present it is once, few, many or a size class.

CDR3 | DNA | size | J | D | V
CASSYSPGQPISYEQYF | TGTGCCAGCAGTTACTCACCGGGACAGCCTATATCCTACGAGCAGTACTTC | . | TRBJ2-7 | TRBD1 | TRBV6-2/TRBV6-3
CSARGTSYEQYF | TGCAGTGCTAGGGGAACGAGCTACGAGCAGTACTTC | few | TRBJ2-7 | . | TRBV20-1
CSARVGGTSYEQFF | TGCAGTGCTAGAGTGGGGGGAACCAGCTATGAGCAGTTCTTC | . | TRBJ2-1 | . | TRBV20-1
CASSEGGWSSPLHF | TGCGCCAGCAGTGAAGGGGGATGGAGTTCACCCCTCCACTTT | . | TRBJ1-6 | . | TRBV10-1
CASSQGGQGGTYNSPLHF | TGTGCCAGCAGCCAAGGAGGGCAGGGTGGGACCTATAATTCACCCCTCCACTTT | . | TRBJ1-6 | . | TRBV4-2
CASSDNALNNEQFF | TGTGCCAGCAGCGACAACGCCTTAAACAATGAGCAGTTCTTC | . | TRBJ2-1 | . | TRBV9
CASSPTGLSTEAFF | TGTGCCAGTAGCCCGACAGGGTTAAGTACTGAAGCTTTCTTT | . | TRBJ1-1 | TRBD1 | TRBV19
CASSELGLAGGRETQYF | TGTGCCAGCAGTGAATTAGGGCTAGCGGGAGGTCGGGAGACCCAGTACTTC | . | TRBJ2-5 | TRBD2 | TRBV25-1
CASKGQGSPPNEKLFF | TGTGCCAGCAAGGGACAGGGGTCCCCACCAAATGAAAAACTGTTTTTT | . | TRBJ1-4 | TRBD1 | TRBV7-8
CSVERTGRDGYTF | TGCAGCGTTGAGAGGACAGGACGAGATGGCTACACCTTC | . | TRBJ1-2 | TRBD1 | TRBV29-1
CSVAGLNQETQYF | TGCAGCGTTGCAGGACTAAACCAAGAGACCCAGTACTTC | few | TRBJ2-5 | . | TRBV29-1
CASSFYPGGLETQYF | TGTGCCAGCAGCTTTTATCCTGGAGGGCTTGAGACCCAGTACTTC | . | TRBJ2-5 | . | TRBV7-7
CASSLSGVDEQYF | TGTGCCAGCAGCTTGTCCGGGGTGGACGAGCAGTACTTC | . | TRBJ2-7 | . | TRBV5-4
CATRRGGSNEQLF | TGTGCCACACGACGGGGGGGATCCAATGAGCAGCTCTTC | . | TRBJ2-1 | TRBD2 | TRBV24-1
CSARTGGFEKLFF | TGCAGTGCACGGACAGGGGGTTTTGAAAAACTGTTTTTT | . | TRBJ1-4 | TRBD1 | TRBV20-1
CASSLRRTGNEQFF | TGTGCCAGCAGCCTCCGTAGGACGGGCAATGAGCAGTTCTTC | . | TRBJ2-1 | . | TRBV7-9
CASSMDYRGSEQYF | TGTGCCAGCAGCATGGATTACAGGGGTAGCGAGCAGTACTTC | . | TRBJ2-7 | TRBD1 | TRBV5-4
CASGPQVSYEQYF | TGTGCTAGTGGTCCGCAGGTCTCCTACGAGCAGTACTTC | few | TRBJ2-7 | . | TRBV12-5
CASSPHGNTEAFF | TGCGCCAGCAGCCCACATGGGAACACTGAAGCTTTCTTT | few | TRBJ1-1 | . | TRBV4-3
CASSERIDQVGISPLHF | TGTGCCAGCAGTGAACGGATAGACCAGGTTGGAATTTCACCCCTCCACTTT | . | TRBJ1-6 | . | TRBV25-1
CATSDFARGTDTQYF | TGTGCCACCAGTGATTTCGCCAGAGGCACAGATACGCAGTATTTT | . | TRBJ2-3 | . | TRBV24-1
CASSPRGPRTLQETQYF | TGTGCCAGCAGCCCCAGGGGGCCAAGGACTCTTCAAGAGACCCAGTACTTC | . | TRBJ2-5 | TRBD1 | TRBV7-8
CASSVVGDPGETQYF | TGTGCCAGCAGCGTAGTAGGGGACCCGGGAGAGACCCAGTACTTC | once | TRBJ2-5 | . | TRBV9
CASSYLQGQNQPQHF | TGTGCCAGCAGTTATCTACAGGGCCAAAATCAGCCCCAGCATTTT | many | TRBJ1-5 | . | TRBV6-5
CASPGAGGYNEQFF | TGTGCCAGCCCCGGAGCGGGGGGCTACAATGAGCAGTTCTTC | . | TRBJ2-1 | TRBD2 | TRBV2
CASSSDRGLSTDTQYF | TGCGCCAGCAGCTCGGACAGGGGCCTATCCACAGATACGCAGTATTTT | . | TRBJ2-3 | TRBD1 | TRBV5-1
CASSEPGLQETQYF | TGCGCCAGCAGTGAGCCTGGACTTCAAGAGACCCAGTACTTC | . | TRBJ2-5 | . | TRBV10-2
CASSLASGVQETQYF | TGTGCCAGCAGCTTAGCCTCTGGGGTACAAGAGACCCAGTACTTC | once | TRBJ2-5 | . | TRBV7-8
CASSPTVSSTDTQYF | TGTGCCAGCAGTCCAACCGTTTCTAGCACAGATACGCAGTATTTT | few | TRBJ2-3 | . | TRBV2
CATSGRTGVLDEQYF | TGTGCCACCAGCGGACGGACAGGGGTGTTGGACGAGCAGTACTTC | few | TRBJ2-7 | TRBD1 | TRBV15
CASSEGAGDSPLHF | TGTGCCAGCAGCGAGGGGGCAGGGGATTCACCCCTCCACTTT | few | TRBJ1-6 | TRBD1 | TRBV9
CASTLAGSSYEQYF | TGTGCCAGCACCTTAGCGGGGTCCTCCTACGAGCAGTACTTC | . | TRBJ2-7 | TRBD2 | TRBV7-9
CASKGGGAGQPQHF | TGTGCCAGCAAGGGAGGGGGGGCTGGTCAGCCCCAGCATTTT | . | TRBJ1-5 | . | TRBV2
CAISVDRGIAEPQHF | TGTGCCATCAGTGTCGACAGGGGAATTGCGGAGCCCCAGCATTTT | . | TRBJ1-5 | TRBD1 | TRBV10-3
CATSREYGRGYTF | TGTGCCACCAGCAGAGAGTACGGGCGGGGCTACACCTTC | . | TRBJ1-2 | . | TRBV15
CASSRSGTNTGELFF | TGTGCCAGCAGCCGTAGCGGCACGAACACCGGGGAGCTGTTTTTT | . | TRBJ2-2 | . | TRBV7-8
CASSSPGGGDTQYF | TGTGCCAGTAGTTCCCCGGGGGGTGGCGATACGCAGTATTTT | . | TRBJ2-3 | TRBD2 | TRBV5-6
CSARGTGGYTF | TGCAGTGCTAGAGGGACAGGGGGCTACACCTTC | . | TRBJ1-2 | TRBD1 | TRBV20-1
CASSPHGDLTYEQYF | TGTGCCAGCAGCCCCCACGGGGACCTGACTTACGAGCAGTACTTC | . | TRBJ2-7 | . | TRBV9
CASSKEVNQPQHF | TGTGCCAGCAGTAAAGAGGTTAATCAGCCCCAGCATTTT | . | TRBJ1-5 | . | TRBV6-4
CASSSLNTGTQYYEQYF | TGTGCCAGTAGTTCCCTAAACACCGGGACGCAATACTACGAGCAGTACTTC | . | TRBJ2-7 | . | TRBV19
CASSLGGTYGYTF | TGTGCCAGCAGCTTAGGGGGGACTTATGGCTACACCTTC | . | TRBJ1-2 | . | TRBV13
CATSRPFPGQGVYGYTF | TGTGCCACCAGCAGACCATTTCCGGGACAGGGAGTCTATGGCTACACCTTC | . | TRBJ1-2 | TRBD1 | TRBV15
CASSSGTGTLYEQYF | TGTGCCAGCAGCTCGGGAACCGGGACCCTTTACGAGCAGTACTTC | . | TRBJ2-7 | . | TRBV5-8
CAISEGGAGAEAFF | TGTGCCATCAGTGAGGGGGGGGCGGGGGCTGAAGCTTTCTTT | . | TRBJ1-1 | . | TRBV10-3
CATSSQTDEQFF | TGTGCCACCAGCAGCCAAACGGATGAGCAGTTCTTC | . | TRBJ2-1 | . | TRBV15
CASTPVSPGREQFF | TGTGCCAGCACCCCGGTCTCCCCCGGGAGGGAGCAGTTCTTC | . | TRBJ2-1 | TRBD2 | TRBV9
CASSATTSGGTDTQYF | TGTGCCAGCAGCGCTACTACTAGCGGGGGGACAGATACGCAGTATTTT | . | TRBJ2-3 | TRBD2 | TRBV9
CASSPSGYYEQYF | TGCGCCAGCAGCCCTTCAGGGTACTACGAGCAGTACTTC | . | TRBJ2-7 | . | TRBV4-1